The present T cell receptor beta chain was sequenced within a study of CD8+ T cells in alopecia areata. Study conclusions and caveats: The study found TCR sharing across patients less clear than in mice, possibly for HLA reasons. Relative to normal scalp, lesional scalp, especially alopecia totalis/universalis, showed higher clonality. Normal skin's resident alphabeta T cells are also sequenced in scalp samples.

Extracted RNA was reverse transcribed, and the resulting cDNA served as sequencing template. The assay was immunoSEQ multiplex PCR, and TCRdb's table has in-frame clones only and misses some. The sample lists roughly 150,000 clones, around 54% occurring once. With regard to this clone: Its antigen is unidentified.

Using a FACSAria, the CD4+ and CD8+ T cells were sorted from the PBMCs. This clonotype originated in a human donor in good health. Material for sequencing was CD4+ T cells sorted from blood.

The CDR3 DNA follows: TGCAGCGCCAGGACAGGGAGGGATGAGCAGTTCTTC. Protein: CSARTGRDEQFF. V gene TRBV29-1 combines with J gene TRBJ2-1; D possibly corresponds to TRBD1 (8 bases). Germline V gives CDR1 SQVTM, CDR2 ANQGSEA. Trimming removed 7 bases at V and 8 bases at J, with 15 bases between. CDR3 length: 12 amino acids.